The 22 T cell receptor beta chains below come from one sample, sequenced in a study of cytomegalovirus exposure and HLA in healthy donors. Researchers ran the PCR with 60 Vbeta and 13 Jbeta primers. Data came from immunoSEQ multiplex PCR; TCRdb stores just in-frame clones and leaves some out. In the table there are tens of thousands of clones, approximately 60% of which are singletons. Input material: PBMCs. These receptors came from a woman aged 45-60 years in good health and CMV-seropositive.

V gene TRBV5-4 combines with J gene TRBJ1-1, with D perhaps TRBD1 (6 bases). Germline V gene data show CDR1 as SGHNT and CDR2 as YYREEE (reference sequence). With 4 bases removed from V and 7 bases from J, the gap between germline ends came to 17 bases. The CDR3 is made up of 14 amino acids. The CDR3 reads CASSISDRKNEAFF. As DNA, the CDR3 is TGTGCCAGCAGCATATCCGACAGGAAAAATGAAGCTTTCTTT.

The CDR3 loop is CASSLDGQGRGEQFF. CDR3 nucleotides: TGTGCCAGCAGCTTAGACGGCCAGGGTAGGGGTGAGCAGTTCTTC. V is TRBV7-3 and J is TRBJ2-1; TRBD1 is a possible D gene (5 bases). Trimming left V 2 bases short and J 9 bases short, with 17 bases between. This CDR3 region has 15 residues. CDR1 SGHTA and CDR2 FQGTGA come from the germline V gene.

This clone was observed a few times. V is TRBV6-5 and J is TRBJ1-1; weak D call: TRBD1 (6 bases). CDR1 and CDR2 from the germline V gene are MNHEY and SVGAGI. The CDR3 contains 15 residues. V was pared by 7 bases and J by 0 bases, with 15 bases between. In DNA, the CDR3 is TGTGCCAGCAAACCCCGGGACATCATGAACACTGAAGCTTTCTTT. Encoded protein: CASKPRDIMNTEAFF.

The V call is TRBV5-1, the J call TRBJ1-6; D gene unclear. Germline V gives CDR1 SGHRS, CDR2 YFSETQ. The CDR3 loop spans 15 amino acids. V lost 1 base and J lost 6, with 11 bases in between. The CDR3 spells CASSLTDGLNSPLHF. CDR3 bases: TGCGCCAGCAGCTTGACAGATGGCCTTAATTCACCCCTCCACTTT.

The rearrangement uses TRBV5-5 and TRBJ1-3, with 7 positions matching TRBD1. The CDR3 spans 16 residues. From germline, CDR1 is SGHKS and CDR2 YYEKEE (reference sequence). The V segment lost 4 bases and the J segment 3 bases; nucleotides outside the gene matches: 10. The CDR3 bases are TGTGCCAGCAGCACTGGACAGGCGGCTGGTGGAAACACCATATATTTT. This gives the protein CASSTGQAAGGNTIYF.

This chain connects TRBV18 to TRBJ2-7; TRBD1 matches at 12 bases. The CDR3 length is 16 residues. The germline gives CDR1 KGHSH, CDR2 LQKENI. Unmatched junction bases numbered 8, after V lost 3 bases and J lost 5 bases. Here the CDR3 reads CASSPLPGQGANEQYF. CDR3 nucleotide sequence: TGTGCCAGCTCACCGCTTCCGGGACAGGGGGCAAACGAGCAGTACTTC.

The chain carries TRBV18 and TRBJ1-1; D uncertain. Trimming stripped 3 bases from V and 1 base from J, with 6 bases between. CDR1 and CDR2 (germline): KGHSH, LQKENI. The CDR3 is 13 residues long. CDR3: CASSPSKNTEAFF. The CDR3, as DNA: TGTGCCAGCTCACCGTCCAAGAACACTGAAGCTTTCTTT. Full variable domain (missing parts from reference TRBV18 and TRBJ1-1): NAGVMQNPRHLVRRRGQEARLRCSPMKGHSHVYWYRQLPEEGLKFMVYLQKENIIDESGMPKERFSAEFPKEGPSILRIQQVVRGDSAAYFCASSPSKNTEAFFGQGTRLTVV.

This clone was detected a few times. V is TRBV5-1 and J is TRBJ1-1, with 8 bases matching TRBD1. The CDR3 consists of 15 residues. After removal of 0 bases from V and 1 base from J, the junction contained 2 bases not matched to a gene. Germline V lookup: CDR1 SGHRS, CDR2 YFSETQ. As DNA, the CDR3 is TGCGCCAGCAGCTTGGTTGGGACAGGGAACACTGAAGCTTTCTTT. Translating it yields CASSLVGTGNTEAFF. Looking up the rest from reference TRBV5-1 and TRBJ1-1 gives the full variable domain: KAGVTQTPRYLIKTRGQQVTLSCSPISGHRSVSWYQQTPGQGLQFLFEYFSETQRNKGNFPGRFSGRQFSNSRSEMNVSTLELGDSALYLCASSLVGTGNTEAFFGQGTRLTVV.

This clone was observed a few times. The CDR3 region has the DNA TGTGCCAGCAGTTCCATATGGGGGGGACCGAACACTGAAGCTTTCTTT. This encodes CASSSIWGGPNTEAFF. This chain connects TRBV28 to TRBJ1-1; TRBD1 is a possible D gene (5 bases). V was clipped by 4 bases and J by 1 base, with 16 bases between them. The germline V gene has CDR1 MDHEN and CDR2 SYDVKM. The CDR3 is 16 residues long.

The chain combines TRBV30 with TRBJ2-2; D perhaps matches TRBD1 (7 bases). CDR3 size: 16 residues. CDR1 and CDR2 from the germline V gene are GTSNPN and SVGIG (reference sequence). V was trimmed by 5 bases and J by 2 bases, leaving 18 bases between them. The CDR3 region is CAWDIGGTVNTGELFF. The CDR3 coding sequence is TGTGCCTGGGACATAGGGGGGACAGTAAACACCGGGGAGCTGTTTTTT.

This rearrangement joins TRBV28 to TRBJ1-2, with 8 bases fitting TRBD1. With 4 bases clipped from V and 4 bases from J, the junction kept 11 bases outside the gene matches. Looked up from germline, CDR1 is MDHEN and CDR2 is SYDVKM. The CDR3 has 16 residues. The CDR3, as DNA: TGTGCCAGCAGTTCTAATGTAGACAGGGGATTCTATGGCTACACCTTC. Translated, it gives CASSSNVDRGFYGYTF.

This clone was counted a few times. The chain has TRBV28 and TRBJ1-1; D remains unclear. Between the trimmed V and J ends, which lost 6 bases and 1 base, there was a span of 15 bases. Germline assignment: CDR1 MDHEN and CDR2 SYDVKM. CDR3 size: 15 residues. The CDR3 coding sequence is TGTGCCAGCAGCCCGGAAGGAGGTTCGAACACTGAAGCTTTCTTT. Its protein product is CASSPEGGSNTEAFF.

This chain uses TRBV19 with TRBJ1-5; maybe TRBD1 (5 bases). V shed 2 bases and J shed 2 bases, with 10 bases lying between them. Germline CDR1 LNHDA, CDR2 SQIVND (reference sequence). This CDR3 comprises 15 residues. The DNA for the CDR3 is TGTGCCAGTAGTATAATTCCGGGGGGCAATCAGCCCCAGCATTTT. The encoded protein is CASSIIPGGNQPQHF. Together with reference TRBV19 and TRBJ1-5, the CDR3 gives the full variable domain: DGGITQSPKYLFRKEGQNVTLSCEQNLNHDAMYWYRQDPGQGLRLIYYSQIVNDFQKGDIAEGYSVSREKKESFPLTVTSAQKNPTAFYLCASSIIPGGNQPQHFGDGTRLSIL.

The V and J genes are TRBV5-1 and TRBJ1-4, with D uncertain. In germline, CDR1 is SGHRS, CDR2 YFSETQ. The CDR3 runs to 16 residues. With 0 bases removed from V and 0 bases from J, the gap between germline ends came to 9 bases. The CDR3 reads CASSLGQFATNEKLFF. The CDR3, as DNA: TGCGCCAGCAGCTTGGGGCAGTTTGCAACTAATGAAAAACTGTTTTTT.

The CDR3 spells CASSRRQGRATAGYTF. CDR3 DNA sequence: TGTGCCAGCAGCCGAAGACAGGGAAGAGCCACTGCGGGCTACACCTTC. The chain combines TRBV7-2 with TRBJ1-2; TRBD1 matches at 7 bases. Germline V gene sequence: CDR1 SGHTA, CDR2 FQGNSA. CDR3 size: 16 residues. Trimming took 5 bases from V and 8 from J; bases not matched to a gene: 17.

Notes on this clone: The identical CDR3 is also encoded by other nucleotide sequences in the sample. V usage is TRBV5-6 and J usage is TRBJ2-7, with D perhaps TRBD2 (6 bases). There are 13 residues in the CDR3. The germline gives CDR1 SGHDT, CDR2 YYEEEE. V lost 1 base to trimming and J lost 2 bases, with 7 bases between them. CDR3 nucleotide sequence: TGTGCCAGCAGCTTGTGGGGGGCCTACGAGCAGTACTTC. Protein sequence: CASSLWGAYEQYF.

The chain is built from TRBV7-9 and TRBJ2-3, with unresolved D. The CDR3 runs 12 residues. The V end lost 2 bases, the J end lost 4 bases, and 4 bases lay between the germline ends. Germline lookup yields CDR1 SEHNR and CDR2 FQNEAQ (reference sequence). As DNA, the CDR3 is TGTGCCAGCAGCTTAATATCAGATACGCAGTATTTT. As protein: CASSLISDTQYF.

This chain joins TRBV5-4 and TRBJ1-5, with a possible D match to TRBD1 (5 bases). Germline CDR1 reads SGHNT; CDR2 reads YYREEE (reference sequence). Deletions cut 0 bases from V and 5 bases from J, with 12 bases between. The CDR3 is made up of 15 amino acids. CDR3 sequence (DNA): TGTGCCAGCAGCTTGGGGGGGAGGTTGGATCAGCCCCAGCATTTT. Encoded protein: CASSLGGRLDQPQHF.

CDR3 loop: CASSPVGGGSNTGELFF. CDR3 coding DNA: TGTGCCAGCTCACCCGTTGGCGGGGGGTCGAACACCGGGGAGCTGTTTTTT. The genes are TRBV18 and TRBJ2-2; TRBD2 matches 8 bases. Germline assignment: CDR1 KGHSH and CDR2 LQKENI. V trimming: 3 bases; J trimming: 0 bases; junction bases outside the gene matches: 6. The CDR3 spans 17 residues.

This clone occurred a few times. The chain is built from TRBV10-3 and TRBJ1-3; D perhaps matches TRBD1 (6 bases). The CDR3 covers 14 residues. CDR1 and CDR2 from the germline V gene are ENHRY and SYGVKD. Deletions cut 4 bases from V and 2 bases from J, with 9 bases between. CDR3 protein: CAISAGEAGNTIYF. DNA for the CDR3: TGTGCCATCAGTGCAGGGGAAGCTGGAAACACCATATATTTT.

The CDR3 reads CASSLVGTAANEKLFF. In nucleotides, the CDR3 is TGTGCCAGCAGCTTAGTGGGGACAGCTGCTAATGAAAAACTGTTTTTT. V usage is TRBV7-2 and J usage is TRBJ1-4; 7 nucleotides align to TRBD1. The V gene end was trimmed by 1 base and the J gene end by 3 bases; junction bases not matched to a gene: 5. The CDR3 contains 16 residues. Germline V gene lookup returns CDR1 SGHTA and CDR2 FQGNSA.

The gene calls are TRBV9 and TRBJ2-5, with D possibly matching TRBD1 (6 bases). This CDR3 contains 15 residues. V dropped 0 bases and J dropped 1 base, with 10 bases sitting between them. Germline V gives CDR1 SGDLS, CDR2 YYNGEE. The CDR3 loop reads CASSVEDSPQETQYF. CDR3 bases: TGTGCCAGCAGCGTAGAGGACAGCCCCCAAGAGACCCAGTACTTC.